Listed below are T cell receptor beta chains from one sample, sequenced in a study of human T cells and chemical hapten exposure. TCRdb re-analysed the RACE reads in MiXCR, keeping a single row per CDR3 protein. Of 300,000 to 450,000 distinct CDR3 sequences in the sample, roughly 4.8% were seen once. Sequencing was performed on whole blood, taken in connection with sensitization to the hapten diphenylcyclopropenone (DPC). All receptors come from a woman between 45 and 65 years old with alopecia areata. Some clones in this sample may be carry-over from other donors' samples. Each CDR3 is given with its conserved first and last residue. Fields, in order: D gene, J gene, V gene, clone size, CDR3 protein, CDR3 DNA. The D gene is left open where the match is weak. Where a row states a size, it is once, few, many or the class of an expanded clone; other rows omit it.

>.|TRBJ2-3|TRBV9|many
CASGGGPSTDTQYF
TGTGCCAGCGGCGGGGGCCCTAGCACAGATACGCAGTATTTT
>TRBD1|TRBJ2-7|TRBV7-2|few
CASSLGGTGNYEQYF
TGTGCCAGCAGCTTAGGAGGGACAGGGAACTACGAGCAGTACTTC
>.|TRBJ2-1|TRBV4-3|few
CASSPGPENEQFF
TGCGCCAGCAGCCCAGGGCCGGAGAATGAGCAGTTCTTC
>TRBD2|TRBJ2-1|TRBV7-2|few
CASSGPGTSGYNEQFF
TGTGCCAGCAGCGGTCCCGGGACTAGCGGGTACAATGAGCAGTTCTTC
>TRBD1|TRBJ1-2|TRBV18|many
CASSARQGVGYGYTF
TGTGCCAGCTCAGCAAGACAGGGTGTCGGCTATGGCTACACCTTC
>TRBD1|TRBJ1-4|TRBV10-3|many
CAISEPGDSIDNEKLFF
TGTGCCATCAGTGAGCCGGGGGACAGCATTGATAATGAAAAACTGTTTTTT
>TRBD1|TRBJ2-6|TRBV13|few
CASSPLGRGQANVLTF
TGTGCCAGCAGCCCCCTAGGAAGGGGGCAAGCCAACGTCCTGACTTTC
>TRBD1|TRBJ2-1|TRBV6-5|many
CASRPNRGQGYNEQFF
TGTGCCAGCAGACCAAACCGAGGACAGGGGTACAATGAGCAGTTCTTC
>.|TRBJ2-3|TRBV5-1|.
CASSLGSESTDTQYF
TGCGCCAGCAGCTTGGGAAGTGAAAGCACAGATACGCAGTATTTT
>TRBD1|TRBJ1-1|TRBV9|few
CASSPQGARVNTEAFF
TGTGCCAGCAGTCCCCAGGGGGCTCGGGTGAACACTGAAGCTTTCTTT
>TRBD2|TRBJ2-7|TRBV28|many
CASSLDRAIAGDEQYF
TGTGCCAGCAGTCTCGACAGGGCAATAGCGGGAGACGAGCAGTACTTC
>TRBD1|TRBJ1-1|TRBV7-9|many
CASSFTGAEAFF
TGTGCCAGCAGTTTCACAGGGGCTGAAGCCTTCTTT
>TRBD2|TRBJ2-1|TRBV2|few
CASRTGTSGRADEQFF
TGTGCCAGCAGAACCGGGACTAGCGGGAGGGCCGATGAGCAGTTCTTC
>.|TRBJ2-5|TRBV6-1|.
CASGEARETQYF
TGTGCCAGCGGCGAAGCGAGAGAGACCCAGTACTTC
>TRBD1|TRBJ2-6|TRBV7-9|few
CASSSIGDRVTSGANVLTF
TGTGCCAGCAGCTCCATTGGGGACAGGGTGACGTCTGGGGCCAACGTCCTGACTTTC
>TRBD2|TRBJ2-5|TRBV7-2|many
CASSSQTSVQETQYF
TGTGCCAGCAGCTCCCAAACTAGCGTGCAAGAGACCCAGTACTTC
>.|TRBJ1-2|TRBV28|.
CASNTPGRRGGYTF
TGTGCCAGCAATACCCCGGGCAGGAGAGGTGGCTACACCTTC
>.|TRBJ1-1|TRBV6-2/TRBV6-3|.
CASSPDRAANTEAFF
TGTGCCAGCAGCCCGGATCGGGCGGCCAACACTGAAGCTTTCTTT
>TRBD1|TRBJ1-4|TRBV5-5|few
CASSVQPGQMNEKLFF
TGTGCCAGCAGCGTACAACCGGGACAGATGAATGAAAAACTGTTTTTT
>TRBD1|TRBJ1-2|TRBV7-2|few
CASSPTAQGNYGYTF
TGTGCCAGCAGCCCAACCGCACAGGGGAACTATGGCTACACCTTC
>TRBD1|TRBJ2-1|TRBV7-2|.
CASSLRDRGLNDEQFF
TGTGCCAGCAGCCTCCGGGACAGGGGGCTTAACGATGAGCAGTTCTTC
>TRBD2|TRBJ2-3|TRBV5-1|few
CASSLAGTSGGQDTQYF
TGCGCCAGCAGCTTGGCCGGGACTAGCGGGGGTCAAGATACGCAGTATTTT
>.|TRBJ1-5|TRBV27|many
CASSLLSGTYVNQPQHF
TGTGCCAGCAGTCTACTCTCCGGAACGTATGTCAATCAGCCCCAGCATTTT
>TRBD1|TRBJ1-6|TRBV7-2|.
CASSWGQGDNSPLHF
TGTGCCAGCAGCTGGGGACAGGGGGACAATTCACCCCTCCACTTT